These 13 T cell receptor beta chains came from one sample sequenced in a study of T cell repertoires in cytomegalovirus infection. Their antigens are not known. MiXCR was run by TCRdb on the reads, yielding one entry per CDR3 protein. Here the sample spans fewer than 1,000,000 distinct CDR3 sequences, less than 35% being singletons. The specimen was cultured CD8+ T cells from PBMCs, collected from culture after CMV antigen stimulation. These receptors were collected from a human donor in good health (CMV status not recorded). Some clones in this sample may be carry-over from other donors' samples.

This sequence joins TRBV6-6 and TRBJ1-1; perhaps TRBD1 as D (5 bases). The ends were cut back, 5 bases at V and 4 bases at J, with 11 bases in the middle. The CDR3 runs 13 residues. Germline lookup yields CDR1 MNHNY and CDR2 SVGAGI (reference sequence). In DNA, the CDR3 is TGTGCCAGCAGTGTACAGGAGCCCACTGAAGCTTTCTTT. Protein: CASSVQEPTEAFF.

The chain joins TRBV6-4 to TRBJ2-1; 12 positions match TRBD1. This CDR3 comprises 15 residues. J gave up 7 bases and V 6 bases, and 7 bases lay outside the gene matches. Germline V gene sequence: CDR1 MRHNA, CDR2 SNTAGT. CDR3 sequence (DNA): TGTGCCAGCAGCCGGGACAGGGGGCGTATAAATGAGCAGTTCTTC. Amino acid sequence: CASSRDRGRINEQFF.

This clonotype was seen only a few times. The chain has TRBV5-4 and TRBJ2-3; 7 bases line up with TRBD1. This CDR3 contains 16 residues. V gave up 3 bases and J gave up 0 bases; unmatched junction bases: 7. Per germline, CDR1 SGHNT and CDR2 YYREEE (reference sequence). The CDR3 DNA reads as TGTGCCAGCAGCTCCTGGACAGGACCTAGCACAGATACGCAGTATTTT. Its protein is CASSSWTGPSTDTQYF.

The chain joins TRBV12-3 or TRBV12-4 to TRBJ2-2, with 10 positions matching TRBD1. V lost 6 bases, J lost 5 bases, and 0 bases stayed unmatched. This CDR3 is 13 amino acids long. CDR3: CASRGQGTGELFF. CDR3 bases: TGTGCCAGCAGGGGACAGGGGACCGGGGAGCTGTTTTTT.

This clonotype was seen more than once but under ten times. The chain combines TRBV6-1 with TRBJ2-3, with 9 positions matching TRBD2. The trim removed 4 bases at V and 2 bases at J, leaving 10 bases unmatched. The CDR3 spans 17 residues. Germline CDR1 MNHNS, CDR2 SASEGT. CDR3 in amino acids: CASSGLVAGAPTDTQYF. The CDR3 DNA reads as TGTGCCAGCAGTGGGCTAGTAGCGGGGGCTCCCACAGATACGCAGTATTTT.

About this clonotype: A much more abundant neighbour one base away suggests this may be a read error. The missing conserved phenylalanine or tryptophan at the end of this CDR3 makes a read error likely. This chain connects TRBV7-6 to TRBJ2-3; 14 bases agree with TRBD2. Germline CDR1 reads SGHVS; CDR2 reads FNYEAQ. The CDR3 loop spans 15 amino acids. The V and J ends lost 5 bases and 6 bases, in that order; junction bases with no gene match: 4. The chain's CDR3 is CASSPTSGGGDTQYS. The CDR3 DNA sequence: TGTGCCAGCAGCCCGACTAGCGGGGGGGGGGATACGCAGTATTCT.

This clonotype has ten or more counts. The chain has TRBV7-9 and TRBJ2-5, with TRBD2 identical over 12 bases. J was trimmed by 0 bases and V by 4 bases; bases with no gene match: 6. CDR1 and CDR2 (germline): SEHNR, FQNEAQ (reference sequence). The CDR3 sequence is 17 residues long. In nucleotides, the CDR3 is TGTGCCAGCAGCTCGAGACTAGCGGGGGCCCACCAAGAGACCCAGTACTTC. Its protein is CASSSRLAGAHQETQYF.

About this clonotype: Given a much more abundant clone one base away, this may be a read error. The CDR3 bases are TGTGCCAGCAGTGCAGGACCGAACACTAAAGCTTTCTTT. Translation: CASSAGPNTKAFF. The chain uses TRBV7-6 and TRBJ1-1; no clear D. Germline-derived CDR1 and CDR2 are SGHVS and FNYEAQ. This CDR3 comprises 13 residues.

The J gene is TRBJ2-7, the V gene TRBV5-6; maybe TRBD1 (6 bases). CDR1 SGHDT and CDR2 YYEEEE come from the germline V gene. With 5 bases removed from V and 2 bases from J, the gap between germline ends came to 11 bases. The CDR3 loop spans 13 amino acids. This chain's CDR3 is CASSYGQPYEQYV. The CDR3 nucleotides are TGTGCCAGCAGTTACGGACAGCCCTACGAGCAGTACGTC.

Of note for this clonotype: The junction and the germline gene differ at one end; a read error may be behind it. This chain connects TRBV10-3 to TRBJ1-5; D is undetermined. The CDR3 contains 15 residues. CDR1 is ENHRY, CDR2 SYGVKD, per germline. The CDR3 loop is CAISESRGGNQPRHF. In nucleotides, the CDR3 is TGTGCCATCAGTGAGTCAAGAGGTGGCAATCAGCCCCGGCATTTT.

This clonotype was counted at least ten times. CDR3 bases: TGTGCCAGCAGCTTAGTCCAAGGACTAGCGGGGGTATACACAGATACGCAGTATTTT. It specifies CASSLVQGLAGVYTDTQYF. The rearrangement joins TRBV7-2 to TRBJ2-3, with 13 positions matching TRBD2. Germline V gene lookup returns CDR1 SGHTA and CDR2 FQGNSA. This CDR3 has 19 amino acids. V lost 1 base to trimming and J lost 2 bases; unmatched junction nucleotides: 9.

The CDR3 nucleotides read TGTGCCAGCAGGAGGGGGACAGTGGGCTACACCTTC. It specifies CASRRGTVGYTF. V usage is TRBV6-1 and J usage is TRBJ1-2, with 7 positions matching TRBD1. V was pared by 6 bases and J by 8 bases, with 6 bases of the junction left unmatched. The CDR3 length is 12 residues. Germline assignment: CDR1 MNHNS and CDR2 SASEGT.

The chain has TRBV2 and TRBJ2-7, with TRBD1 matching over 7 bases. Per germline, CDR1 SNHLY and CDR2 FYNNEI. The CDR3 consists of 14 residues. V shed 5 bases, J shed 5 bases, and the junction held 9 bases outside the gene matches. CDR3 sequence: CASSYRGRLDEQYF. The CDR3 bases are TGTGCCAGCAGTTACAGGGGACGTCTAGACGAGCAGTACTTC.